Presented here are 9 T cell receptor beta chains from one specimen sequenced in a study of CD8 T cells in Susac syndrome (dated by TCRdb to about 2019). The library was obtained by the immunoSEQ multiplex PCR assay. RNA was extracted with the RNeasy kit and about 0.5 to 1 ug was reverse transcribed using random hexamers. TCRdb reanalyzed the raw reads on its own, using fastp at Q25 for trimming and MiXCR for clone calling, and kept in-frame beta chains. Rows merge per CDR3 protein into single entries with the most common DNA and genes. In all, the sample holds over 130,000 distinct CDR3 sequences, and just under 95% of those were seen once. 0.14% of the sample is in the top ten clones. Sample: CD4+ T cells from PBMCs. These receptors were obtained from a human donor with Susac syndrome.

This rearrangement joins TRBV7-2 to TRBJ2-7; 8 nucleotides align to TRBD1. Germline values: CDR1 SGHTA, CDR2 FQGNSA. CDR3 length: 15 amino acids. V shed 0 bases, J shed 9 bases, and the junction held 10 bases outside the gene matches. CDR3 sequence: CASSLAARNRGTQYF. Here the CDR3 DNA reads TGTGCCAGCAGCTTAGCCGCCCGTAACAGGGGGACGCAGTACTTC.

This chain joins TRBV14 and TRBJ1-1; possible D gene TRBD1, 6 bases. Germline lookup yields CDR1 SGHDN and CDR2 FVKESK. With 4 bases removed from V and 3 bases from J, the gap between germline ends came to 15 bases. The CDR3 spans 15 residues. CDR3 DNA: TGTGCCAGCAGCCCCCAGACCGGACAGTACACTGAAGCTTTCTTT. Translating it yields CASSPQTGQYTEAFF.

V is TRBV20-1 and J is TRBJ2-5; 9 bases fit TRBD2. CDR1 and CDR2 (germline): DFQATT, SNEGSKA (reference sequence). V shed 0 bases, J shed 5 bases, and the junction held 10 bases outside the gene matches. There are 16 residues in the CDR3. In DNA form, the CDR3 reads TGCAGTGCTAGAGATGATGGCGGGGGGGCTTTGGAGACCCAGTACTTC. This encodes CSARDDGGGALETQYF.

J is TRBJ2-5 and V is TRBV29-1; D might be TRBD1 (5 bases). V was shortened by 4 bases and J by 4 bases, with 13 bases between the two germline ends. Germline CDR1 reads SQVTM; CDR2 reads ANQGSEA. The CDR3 runs 13 residues. The CDR3 DNA reads as TGCAGCGTTGTCGTCAGGGTCCGAGAGACCCAGTACTTC. Translating it yields CSVVVRVRETQYF. Based on the CDR3 plus reference TRBV29-1 and TRBJ2-5, the full variable domain is SAVISQKPSRDICQRGTSLTIQCQVDSQVTMMFWYRQQPGQSLTLIATANQGSEATYESGFVIDKFPISRPNLTFSTLTVSNMSPEDSSIYLCSVVVRVRETQYFGPGTRLLVL.

The rearrangement joins TRBV12-3 or TRBV12-4 to TRBJ1-1, with a possible D match to TRBD1 (6 bases). The CDR3 spans 12 residues. Deletions cut 6 bases from V and 9 bases from J, with 14 bases between. The CDR3 coding sequence is TGTGCCAGCAGCCCTACAGGGTACAAAGCTTTCTTT. It translates to CASSPTGYKAFF.

This chain links TRBV20-1 with TRBJ1-5, with 7 bases identical to TRBD1. With 3 bases clipped from V and 5 bases from J, the junction kept 1 base outside the gene matches. Germline values: CDR1 DFQATT, CDR2 SNEGSKA (reference sequence). CDR3 length: 12 residues. The CDR3 nucleotides read TGCAGTGCTAGTACAGGGGATCAGCCCCAGCATTTT. Encoded protein: CSASTGDQPQHF.

This sequence joins TRBV29-1 and TRBJ2-5, with 8 bases aligning to TRBD2. Looked up from germline, CDR1 is SQVTM and CDR2 is ANQGSEA. The CDR3 sequence is 16 residues long. V dropped 7 bases and J dropped 1; count of bases not matched to a gene: 14. CDR3 DNA: TGCAGCGCCTCATTGGGGAGCGGGGGCATCCAAGAGACCCAGTACTTC. Translating gives CSASLGSGGIQETQYF.

This clonotype has only one observation. The chain employs TRBV5-4 and TRBJ2-5; unclear D gene. The germline V gene has CDR1 SGHNT and CDR2 YYREEE (reference sequence). V lost 3 bases, J lost 1 base, and 10 bases lay in between. The CDR3 has 14 amino acids. The CDR3 coding sequence is TGTGCCAGCAGCTACAGTTCTCGCCAAGAGACCCAGTACTTC. This codes for CASSYSSRQETQYF. Using reference TRBV5-4 and TRBJ2-5 for the parts outside the CDR3, the full variable domain is ETGVTQSPTHLIKTRGQQVTLRCSSQSGHNTVSWYQQALGQGPQFIFQYYREEENGRGNFPPRFSGLQFPNYSSELNVNALELDDSALYLCASSYSSRQETQYFGPGTRLLVL.

The rearrangement links TRBV25-1 to TRBJ2-5; 7 bases agree with TRBD1. J lost 10 bases, V lost 3 bases, and 8 bases had no gene match. The CDR3 extends over 13 amino acids. Germline loops: CDR1 MGHDK, CDR2 SYGVNS. The CDR3 is CASSDGTVPIQYF. The DNA for the CDR3 is TGTGCCAGCAGTGACGGGACAGTTCCGATCCAGTACTTC. The full variable domain, with the rest looked up from reference TRBV25-1 and TRBJ2-5, is EADIYQTPRYLVIGTGKKITLECSQTMGHDKMYWYQQDPGMELHLIHYSYGVNSTEKGDLSSESTVSRIRTEHFPLTLESARPSHTSQYLCASSDGTVPIQYFGPGTRLLVL.